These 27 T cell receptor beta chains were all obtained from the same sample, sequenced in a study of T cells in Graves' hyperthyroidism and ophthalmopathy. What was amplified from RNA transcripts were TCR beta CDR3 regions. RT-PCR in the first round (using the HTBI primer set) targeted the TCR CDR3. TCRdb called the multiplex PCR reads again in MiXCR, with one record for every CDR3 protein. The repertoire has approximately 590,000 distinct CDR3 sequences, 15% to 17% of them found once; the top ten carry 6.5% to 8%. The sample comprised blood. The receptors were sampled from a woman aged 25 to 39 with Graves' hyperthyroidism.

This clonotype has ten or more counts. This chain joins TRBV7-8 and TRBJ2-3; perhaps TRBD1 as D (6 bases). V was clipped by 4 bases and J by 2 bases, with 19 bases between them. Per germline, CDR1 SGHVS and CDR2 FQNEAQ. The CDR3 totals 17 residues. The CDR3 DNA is TGTGCCAGCAGCTCGAAATTACAGGGTATATCCACAGATACGCAGTATTTT. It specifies CASSSKLQGISTDTQYF.

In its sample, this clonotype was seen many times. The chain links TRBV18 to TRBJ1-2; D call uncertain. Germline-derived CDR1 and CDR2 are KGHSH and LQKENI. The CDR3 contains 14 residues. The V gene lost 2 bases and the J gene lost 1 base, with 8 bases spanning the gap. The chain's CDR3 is CASSPTGDNYGYTF. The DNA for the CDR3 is TGTGCCAGCTCACCAACCGGAGATAACTATGGCTACACCTTC.

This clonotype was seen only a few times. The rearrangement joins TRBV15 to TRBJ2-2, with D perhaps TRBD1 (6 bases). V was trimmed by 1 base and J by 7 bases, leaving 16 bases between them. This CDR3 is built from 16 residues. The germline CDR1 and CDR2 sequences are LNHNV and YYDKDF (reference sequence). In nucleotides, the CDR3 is TGTGCCACCAGCAGAGGCAGGTCAGGGGTAATCGGGGAGCTGTTTTTT. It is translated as CATSRGRSGVIGELFF.

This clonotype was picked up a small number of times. CDR3: CASSQEDMTQETQYF. The CDR3 DNA reads as TGTGCCAGCAGCCAAGAAGACATGACCCAAGAGACCCAGTACTTC. The chain joins TRBV14 to TRBJ2-5; unclear D gene. Trimming took off 0 bases at V and 1 base at J, with 9 bases between the two ends. The CDR3 loop spans 15 amino acids. The germline gives CDR1 SGHDN, CDR2 FVKESK.

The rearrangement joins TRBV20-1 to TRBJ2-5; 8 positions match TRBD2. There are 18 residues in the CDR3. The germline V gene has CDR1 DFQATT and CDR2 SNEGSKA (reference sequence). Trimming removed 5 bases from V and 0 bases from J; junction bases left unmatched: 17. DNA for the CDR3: TGCAGTGCTTCCTTTTGGTTCGGGGGGGGGGCCCACCAAGAGACCCAGTACTTC. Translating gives CSASFWFGGGAHQETQYF.

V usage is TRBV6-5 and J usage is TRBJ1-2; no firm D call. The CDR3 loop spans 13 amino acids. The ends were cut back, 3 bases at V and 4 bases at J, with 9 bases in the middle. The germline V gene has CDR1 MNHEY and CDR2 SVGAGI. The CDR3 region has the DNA TGTGCCAGCAGTTATCAGAGTCTCTATGGCTACACCTTC. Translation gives CASSYQSLYGYTF.

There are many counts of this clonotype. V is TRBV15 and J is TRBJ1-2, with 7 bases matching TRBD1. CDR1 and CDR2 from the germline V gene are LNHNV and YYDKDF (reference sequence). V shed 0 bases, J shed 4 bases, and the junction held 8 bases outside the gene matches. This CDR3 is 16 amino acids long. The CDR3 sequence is CATSRDQQGRPYGYTF. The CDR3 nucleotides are TGTGCCACCAGCAGAGACCAACAGGGGAGACCCTATGGCTACACCTTC.

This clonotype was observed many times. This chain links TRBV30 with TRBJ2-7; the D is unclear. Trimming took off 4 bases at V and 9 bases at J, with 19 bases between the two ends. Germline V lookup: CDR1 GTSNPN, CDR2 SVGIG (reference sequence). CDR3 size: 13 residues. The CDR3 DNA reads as TGTGCCTGGACTGGCAGGCCCTACGAAGGGCAGTACTTC. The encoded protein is CAWTGRPYEGQYF.

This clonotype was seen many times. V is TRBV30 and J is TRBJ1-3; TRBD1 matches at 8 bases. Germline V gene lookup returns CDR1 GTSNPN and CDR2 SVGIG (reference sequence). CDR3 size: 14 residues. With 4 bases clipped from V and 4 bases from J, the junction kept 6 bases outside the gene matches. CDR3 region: CAWTDRGQGNTIYF. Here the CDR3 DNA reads TGTGCCTGGACCGACAGGGGCCAGGGAAACACCATATATTTT.

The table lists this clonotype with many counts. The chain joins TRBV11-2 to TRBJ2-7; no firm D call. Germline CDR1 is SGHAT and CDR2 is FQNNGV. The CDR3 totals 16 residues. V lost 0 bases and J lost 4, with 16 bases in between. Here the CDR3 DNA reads TGTGCCAGCAGCTTAGAAGGTTTTTGGCAGGTTTACGAGCAGTACTTC. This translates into CASSLEGFWQVYEQYF.

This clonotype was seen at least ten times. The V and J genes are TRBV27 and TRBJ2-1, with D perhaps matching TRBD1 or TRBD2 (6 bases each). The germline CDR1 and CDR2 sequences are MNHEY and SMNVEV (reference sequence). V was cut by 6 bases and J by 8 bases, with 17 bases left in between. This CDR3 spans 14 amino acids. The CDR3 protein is CASSQSAGGDEQFF. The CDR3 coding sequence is TGTGCCAGCAGCCAAAGCGCCGGGGGCGATGAGCAGTTCTTC.

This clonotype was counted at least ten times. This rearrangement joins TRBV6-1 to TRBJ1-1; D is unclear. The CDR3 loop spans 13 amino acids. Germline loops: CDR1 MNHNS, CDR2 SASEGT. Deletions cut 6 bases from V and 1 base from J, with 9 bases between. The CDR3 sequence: CASSLRQNTEAFF. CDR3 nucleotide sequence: TGTGCCAGCAGCTTACGTCAGAACACTGAAGCTTTCTTT.

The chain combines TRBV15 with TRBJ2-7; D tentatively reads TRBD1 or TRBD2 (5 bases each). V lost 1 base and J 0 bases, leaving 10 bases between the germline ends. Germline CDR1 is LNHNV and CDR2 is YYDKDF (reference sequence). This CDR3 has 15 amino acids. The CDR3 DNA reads TGTGCCACCAGCAGAGTCCAGGGAGCCTCCTACGAGCAGTACTTC. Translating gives CATSRVQGASYEQYF.

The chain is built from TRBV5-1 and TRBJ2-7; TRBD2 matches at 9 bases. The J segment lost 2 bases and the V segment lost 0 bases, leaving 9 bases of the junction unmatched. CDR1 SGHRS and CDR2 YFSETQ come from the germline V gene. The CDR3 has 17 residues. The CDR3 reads CASSLEPTSGLAYEQYF. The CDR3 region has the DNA TGCGCCAGCAGCTTGGAACCTACTAGCGGGTTAGCCTACGAGCAGTACTTC.

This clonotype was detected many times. The CDR3 region is CASSDLLGRFYEQYF. In nucleotides, the CDR3 is TGTGCCAGCAGTGACCTCCTGGGACGCTTTTACGAGCAGTACTTC. The chain uses TRBV6-1 and TRBJ2-7; D possibly matches TRBD1 or TRBD2 (5 bases each). The CDR3 consists of 15 residues. Looked up from germline, CDR1 is MNHNS and CDR2 is SASEGT. Trimming stripped 3 bases from V and 4 bases from J, with 16 bases between.

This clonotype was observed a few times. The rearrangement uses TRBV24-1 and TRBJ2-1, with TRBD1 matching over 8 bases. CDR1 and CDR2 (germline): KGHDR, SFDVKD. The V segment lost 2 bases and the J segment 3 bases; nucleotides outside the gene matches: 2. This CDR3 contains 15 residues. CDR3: CATSDWTGFYNEQFF. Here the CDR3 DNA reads TGTGCCACCAGTGATTGGACAGGGTTCTACAATGAGCAGTTCTTC.

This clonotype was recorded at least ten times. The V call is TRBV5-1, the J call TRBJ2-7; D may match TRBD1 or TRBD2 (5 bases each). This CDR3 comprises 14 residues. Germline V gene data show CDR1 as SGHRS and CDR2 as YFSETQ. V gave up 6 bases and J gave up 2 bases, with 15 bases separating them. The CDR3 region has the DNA TGCGCCAGCAACACCGGGACGGAGCCCTACGAGCAGTACTTC. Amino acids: CASNTGTEPYEQYF.

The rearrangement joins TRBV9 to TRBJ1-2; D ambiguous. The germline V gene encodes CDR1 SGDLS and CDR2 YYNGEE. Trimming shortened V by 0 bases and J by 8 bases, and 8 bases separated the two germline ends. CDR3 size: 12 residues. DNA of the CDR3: TGTGCCAGCAGCGTAGCTACCGGAGGCTACACCTTC. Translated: CASSVATGGYTF.

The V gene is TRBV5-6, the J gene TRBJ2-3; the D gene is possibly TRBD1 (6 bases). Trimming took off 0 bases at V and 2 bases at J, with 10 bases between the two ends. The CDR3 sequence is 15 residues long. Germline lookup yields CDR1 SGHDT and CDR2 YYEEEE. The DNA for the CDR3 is TGTGCCAGCAGCTTGGAATCAGGGGTCACAGATACGCAGTATTTT. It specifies CASSLESGVTDTQYF.

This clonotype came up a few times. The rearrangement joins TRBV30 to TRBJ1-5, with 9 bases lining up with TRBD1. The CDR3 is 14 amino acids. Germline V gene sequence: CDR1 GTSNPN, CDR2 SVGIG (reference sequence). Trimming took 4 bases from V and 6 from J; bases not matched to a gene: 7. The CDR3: CAWNTGQGTQPQHF. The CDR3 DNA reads TGTGCCTGGAATACAGGACAGGGGACTCAGCCCCAGCATTTT. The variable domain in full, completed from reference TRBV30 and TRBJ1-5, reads SQTIHQWPATLVQPVGSPLSLECTVEGTSNPNLYWYRQAAGRGLQLLFYSVGIGQISSEVPQNLSASRPQDRQFILSSKKLLLSDSGFYLCAWNTGQGTQPQHFGDGTRLSIL.

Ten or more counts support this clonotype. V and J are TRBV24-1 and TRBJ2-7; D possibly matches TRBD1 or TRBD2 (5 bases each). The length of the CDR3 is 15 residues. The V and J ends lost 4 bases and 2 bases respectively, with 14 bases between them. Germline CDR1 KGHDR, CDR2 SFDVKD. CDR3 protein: CATSEDRDGAYEQYF. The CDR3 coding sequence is TGTGCCACCAGTGAGGATCGGGACGGAGCCTACGAGCAGTACTTC.

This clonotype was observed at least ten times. The CDR3 region has the DNA TGCGCCAGCAGAGCGACAGGTTTGAACACTGAAGCTTTCTTT. It yields the protein CASRATGLNTEAFF. This chain uses TRBV5-1 with TRBJ1-1; possible D gene TRBD1, 6 bases. Trimming removed 5 bases from V and 0 bases from J, with 11 bases in between. This CDR3 spans 14 amino acids. Germline CDR1 SGHRS, CDR2 YFSETQ.

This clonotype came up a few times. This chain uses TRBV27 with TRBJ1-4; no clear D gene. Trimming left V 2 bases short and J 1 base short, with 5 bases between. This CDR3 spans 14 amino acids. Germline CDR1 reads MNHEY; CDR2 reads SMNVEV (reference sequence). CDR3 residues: CASSLGRTNEKLFF. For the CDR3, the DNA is TGTGCCAGCAGTTTAGGGAGAACTAATGAAAAACTGTTTTTT.

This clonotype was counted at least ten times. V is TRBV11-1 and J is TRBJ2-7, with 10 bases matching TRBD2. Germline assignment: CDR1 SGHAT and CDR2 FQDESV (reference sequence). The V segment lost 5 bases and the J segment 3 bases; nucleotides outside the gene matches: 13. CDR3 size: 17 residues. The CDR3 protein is CASSLLAGDSLFYEQYF. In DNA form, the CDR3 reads TGTGCCAGCAGCCTCCTAGCGGGAGACAGCCTATTCTACGAGCAGTACTTC.

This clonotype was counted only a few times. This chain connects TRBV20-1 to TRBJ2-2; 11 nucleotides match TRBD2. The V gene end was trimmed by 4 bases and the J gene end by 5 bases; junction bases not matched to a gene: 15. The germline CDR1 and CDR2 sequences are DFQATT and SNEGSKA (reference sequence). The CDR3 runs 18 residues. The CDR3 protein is CSAMRVPSGRTATGELFF. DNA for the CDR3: TGCAGTGCTATGCGTGTTCCTAGCGGGAGGACAGCAACCGGGGAGCTGTTTTTT.

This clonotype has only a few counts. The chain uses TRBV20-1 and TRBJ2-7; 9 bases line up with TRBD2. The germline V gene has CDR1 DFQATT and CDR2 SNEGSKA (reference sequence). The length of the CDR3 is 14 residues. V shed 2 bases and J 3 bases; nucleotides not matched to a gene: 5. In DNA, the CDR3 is TGCAGTGCTAGAAGTACTAGCGGGTTCTACGAGCAGTACTTC. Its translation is CSARSTSGFYEQYF.

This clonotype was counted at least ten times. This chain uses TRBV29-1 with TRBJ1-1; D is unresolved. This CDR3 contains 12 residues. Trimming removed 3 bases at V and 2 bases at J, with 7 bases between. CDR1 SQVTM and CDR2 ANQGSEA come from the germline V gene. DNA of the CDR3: TGCAGCGTTGAGGGTAAAAACACTGAAGCTTTCTTT. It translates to CSVEGKNTEAFF.